The rows below give T cell receptor beta chains drawn from one sample of a study of T cells in Graves' hyperthyroidism and ophthalmopathy. TCRdb used MiXCR to reprocess the multiplex PCR reads, holding one entry per CDR3 protein. The data hold some 500,000 distinct CDR3 sequences, with roughly 24% observed a single time. Sequenced sample: blood. The receptor set was obtained from a woman in her 30s with Graves' ophthalmopathy. The conserved cysteine and the conserved F or W are not part of the CDR3 here. Fields, in order: V gene, J gene, CDR3 protein.

>TRBV10-3|TRBJ1-5
AIKESGDQPQH
>TRBV18|TRBJ1-5
ASSPSQLQGFNQPQH
>TRBV7-9|TRBJ1-5
ASSLRVPHQPQH
>TRBV10-3|TRBJ1-2
AISAGQGVTDGYT
>TRBV15|TRBJ1-1
ATSREWQAEAF
>TRBV29-1|TRBJ1-1
SVAKGASTEAF
>TRBV4-1|TRBJ2-2
ASSQGTRQGLTGGLF
>TRBV27|TRBJ1-6
ASSNRGGSYNSPLH
>TRBV10-1|TRBJ2-7
ASSVGGDREQY
>TRBV5-1|TRBJ1-1
ASGIGEGASEAF
>TRBV4-1|TRBJ1-3
ASSQEPGNTIY
>TRBV13|TRBJ2-7
ASSTRTGSNYEQY
>TRBV6-1|TRBJ1-2
ASTWTATNYGYT
>TRBV2|TRBJ1-1
ASSAGQNTEAF
>TRBV2|TRBJ2-5
ASSISGRETQY
>TRBV28|TRBJ1-2
ASSGDRGNYGYT
>TRBV4-1|TRBJ1-2
ASSHPEQGPYGYT
>TRBV12-3/TRBV12-4|TRBJ1-2
ASSFKPPIGYT
>TRBV12-3/TRBV12-4|TRBJ1-2
ASSSRGQAHGYT
>TRBV6-1|TRBJ1-1
ASNSPIREVNTEAF
>TRBV7-2|TRBJ2-5
ASSPDRVQLETQY
>TRBV12-3/TRBV12-4|TRBJ2-2
ASSLARALNTGELF
>TRBV12-3/TRBV12-4|TRBJ1-5
ASSPGQVHSNQPQH
>TRBV28|TRBJ2-7
ASSELAGVHEQY
>TRBV19|TRBJ1-2
ASNPTENYGYT
>TRBV12-3/TRBV12-4|TRBJ2-7
ASSPTSANSYEQY
>TRBV6-1|TRBJ2-2
AVRTATNTGELF
>TRBV7-2|TRBJ2-7
ASSLALGAYEQY
>TRBV5-1|TRBJ1-1
ASSSSPNTEAF
>TRBV5-6|TRBJ2-2
ASSFRVAGELF
>TRBV6-1|TRBJ1-1
ASSERWRKNTEAF
>TRBV5-1|TRBJ2-5
ASSLPRGQETQY
>TRBV25-1|TRBJ1-1
ASSEIRMGQGENTEAF
>TRBV29-1|TRBJ1-2
SVEESPSYGYT
>TRBV6-5|TRBJ2-7
ASSYSTIDDSYEQY
>TRBV30|TRBJ2-7
AWSRAVFSTAYEQY
>TRBV12-3/TRBV12-4|TRBJ1-1
ASSLVQDKAF
>TRBV6-1|TRBJ1-5
ASARGIDQPQH
>TRBV10-3|TRBJ2-2
AISESQLGTGELF
>TRBV7-6|TRBJ1-5
ASSWGNDQPQH
>TRBV12-5|TRBJ1-1
ASGLVLGGGKDLNTEAF
>TRBV2|TRBJ2-7
ASRAGTSGTYEQY
>TRBV25-1|TRBJ2-7
ASRATGGSYEQY
>TRBV5-5|TRBJ2-4
ASSSPGGGGIQY
>TRBV5-1|TRBJ1-1
ASSLEGMNTEAF
>TRBV5-8|TRBJ1-2
ASSSGGQNYGYT
>TRBV6-5|TRBJ1-1
ASSYPGRMNTEAF
>TRBV19|TRBJ1-2
ASKFTARGYGYT
>TRBV2|TRBJ2-5
ASSAEGGGLYQETQY
>TRBV20-1|TRBJ1-1
SAMGNTEAF
>TRBV7-2|TRBJ2-7
ASSSSGLGAYEQY
>TRBV12-3/TRBV12-4|TRBJ1-2
ASRQTGIHGYT
>TRBV27|TRBJ2-2
ASSVSGRNTRELF
>TRBV11-1|TRBJ2-3
ASSYFSSGETDTQY
>TRBV20-1|TRBJ1-1
SASRGPELNTEAF
>TRBV12-3/TRBV12-4|TRBJ1-5
ASSPQEQPQH
>TRBV7-2|TRBJ1-2
ASSLWDKEGYT
>TRBV6-1|TRBJ2-7
ASTRGTTSYEQY
>TRBV6-2/TRBV6-3|TRBJ2-7
ASNSVPYSYEQY